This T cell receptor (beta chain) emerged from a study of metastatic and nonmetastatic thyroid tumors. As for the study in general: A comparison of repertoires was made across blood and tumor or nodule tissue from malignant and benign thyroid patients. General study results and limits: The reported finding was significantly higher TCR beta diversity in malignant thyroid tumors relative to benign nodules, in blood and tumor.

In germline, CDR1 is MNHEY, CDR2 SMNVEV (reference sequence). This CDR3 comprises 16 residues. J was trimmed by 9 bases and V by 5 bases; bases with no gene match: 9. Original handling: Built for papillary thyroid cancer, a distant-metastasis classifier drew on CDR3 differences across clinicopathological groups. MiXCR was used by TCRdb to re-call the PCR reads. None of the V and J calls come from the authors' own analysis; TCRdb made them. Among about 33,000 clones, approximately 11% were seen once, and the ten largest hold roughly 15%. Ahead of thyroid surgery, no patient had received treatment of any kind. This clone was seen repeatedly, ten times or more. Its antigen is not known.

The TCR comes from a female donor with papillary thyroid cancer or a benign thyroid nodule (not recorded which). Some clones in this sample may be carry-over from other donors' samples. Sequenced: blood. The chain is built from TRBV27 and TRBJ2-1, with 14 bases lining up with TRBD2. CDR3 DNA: TGTGCCAGCAGTCTGCGACTAGCGGGAGGGCCGGGTGAGCAGTTCTTC. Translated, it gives CASSLRLAGGPGEQFF.